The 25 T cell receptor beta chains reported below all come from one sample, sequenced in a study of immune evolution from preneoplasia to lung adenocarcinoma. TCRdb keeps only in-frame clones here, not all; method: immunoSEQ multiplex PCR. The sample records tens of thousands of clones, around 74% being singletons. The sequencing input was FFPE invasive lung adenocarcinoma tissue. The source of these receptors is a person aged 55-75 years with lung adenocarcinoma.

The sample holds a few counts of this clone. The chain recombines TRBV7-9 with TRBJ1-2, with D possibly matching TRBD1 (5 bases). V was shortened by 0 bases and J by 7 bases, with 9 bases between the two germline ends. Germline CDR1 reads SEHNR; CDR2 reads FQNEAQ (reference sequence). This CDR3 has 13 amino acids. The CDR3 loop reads CASSLAQGAGYTF. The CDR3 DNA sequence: TGTGCCAGCAGCTTAGCGCAGGGCGCTGGCTACACCTTC.

The CDR3 DNA follows: TGTGCCAGCAGCGCCAGTAACTATGGCTACACCTTC. Translating it yields CASSASNYGYTF. The chain combines TRBV9 with TRBJ1-2, with D hard to call. Between the trimmed V and J ends, which lost 3 bases and 1 base, there was a span of 4 bases. The CDR3 sequence is 12 residues long. CDR1 SGDLS and CDR2 YYNGEE come from the germline V gene.

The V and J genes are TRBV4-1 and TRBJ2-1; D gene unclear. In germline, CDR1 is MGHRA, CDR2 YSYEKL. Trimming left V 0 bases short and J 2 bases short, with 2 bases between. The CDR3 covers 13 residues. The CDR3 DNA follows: TGCGCCAGCAGCCAAGATGCCTACAATGAGCAGTTCTTC. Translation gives CASSQDAYNEQFF.

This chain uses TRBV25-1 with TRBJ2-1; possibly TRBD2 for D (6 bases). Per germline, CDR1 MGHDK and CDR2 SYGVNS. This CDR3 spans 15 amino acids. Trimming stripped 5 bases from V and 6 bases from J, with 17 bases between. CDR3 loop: CASSPRRGSLNEQFF. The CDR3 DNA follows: TGTGCCAGCAGTCCCCGGAGGGGCAGTCTCAATGAGCAGTTCTTC.

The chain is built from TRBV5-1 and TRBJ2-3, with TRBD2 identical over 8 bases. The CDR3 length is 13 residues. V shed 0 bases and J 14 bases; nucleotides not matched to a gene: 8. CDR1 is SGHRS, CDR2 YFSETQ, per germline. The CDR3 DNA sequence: TGCGCCAGCAGCTTGGACCCGGGAGGGCCGCGGTATTTT. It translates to CASSLDPGGPRYF. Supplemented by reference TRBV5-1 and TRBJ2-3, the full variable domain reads KAGVTQTPRYLIKTRGQQVTLSCSPISGHRSVSWYQQTPGQGLQFLFEYFSETQRNKGNFPGRFSGRQFSNSRSEMNVSTLELGDSALYLCASSLDPGGPRYFGPGTRLTVL.

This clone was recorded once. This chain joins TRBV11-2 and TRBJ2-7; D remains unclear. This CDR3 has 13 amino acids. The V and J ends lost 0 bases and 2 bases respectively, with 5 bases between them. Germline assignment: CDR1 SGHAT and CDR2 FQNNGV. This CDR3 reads CASSLDRPYEQYF. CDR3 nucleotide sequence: TGTGCCAGCAGCTTAGATCGACCCTACGAGCAGTACTTC.

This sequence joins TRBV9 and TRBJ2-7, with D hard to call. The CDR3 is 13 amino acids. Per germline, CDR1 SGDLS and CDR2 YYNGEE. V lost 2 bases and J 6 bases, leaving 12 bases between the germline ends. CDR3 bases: TGTGCCAGCAGCGTGACCATTGTGGGCGAGCAGTACTTC. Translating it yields CASSVTIVGEQYF.

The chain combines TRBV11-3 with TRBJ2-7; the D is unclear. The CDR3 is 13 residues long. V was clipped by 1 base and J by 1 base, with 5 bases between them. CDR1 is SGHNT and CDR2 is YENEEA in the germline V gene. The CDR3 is CASSLGSSYEQYF. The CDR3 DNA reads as TGTGCCAGCAGCTTAGGGTCGTCCTACGAGCAGTACTTC.

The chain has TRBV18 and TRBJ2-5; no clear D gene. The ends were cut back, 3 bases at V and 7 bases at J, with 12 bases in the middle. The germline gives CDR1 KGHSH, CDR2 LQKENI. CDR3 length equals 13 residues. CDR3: CASSPVASGTQYF. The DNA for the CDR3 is TGTGCCAGCTCACCGGTGGCCTCGGGGACCCAGTACTTC.

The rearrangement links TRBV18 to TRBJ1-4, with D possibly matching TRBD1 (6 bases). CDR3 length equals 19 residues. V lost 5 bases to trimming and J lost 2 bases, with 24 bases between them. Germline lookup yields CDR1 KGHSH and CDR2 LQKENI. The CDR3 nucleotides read TGTGCCAGCTCATCCCAACCTGGGGGACAACGAACCACTAATGAAAAACTGTTTTTT. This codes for CASSSQPGGQRTTNEKLFF.

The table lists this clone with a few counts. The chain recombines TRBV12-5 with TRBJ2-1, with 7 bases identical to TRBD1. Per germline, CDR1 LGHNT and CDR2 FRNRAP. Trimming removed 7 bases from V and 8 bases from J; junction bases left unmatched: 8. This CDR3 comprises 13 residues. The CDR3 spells CASVSSQGDEQFF. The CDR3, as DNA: TGTGCTAGTGTTAGTTCCCAGGGGGATGAGCAGTTCTTC.

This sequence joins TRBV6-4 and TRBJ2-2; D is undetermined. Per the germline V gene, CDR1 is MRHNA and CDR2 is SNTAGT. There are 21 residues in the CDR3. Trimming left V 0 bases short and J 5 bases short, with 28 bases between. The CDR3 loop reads CASSDSTSLRLRFMRTGELFF. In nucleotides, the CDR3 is TGTGCCAGCAGTGACTCGACCAGTCTGCGCTTACGTTTTATGCGGACCGGGGAGCTGTTTTTT.

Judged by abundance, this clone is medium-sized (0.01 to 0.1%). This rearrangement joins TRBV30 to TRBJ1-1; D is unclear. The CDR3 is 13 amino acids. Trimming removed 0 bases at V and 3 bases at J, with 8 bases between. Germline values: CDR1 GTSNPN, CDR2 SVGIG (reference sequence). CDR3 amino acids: CAWSVNADTEAFF. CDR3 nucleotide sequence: TGTGCCTGGAGTGTAAACGCGGACACTGAAGCTTTCTTT.

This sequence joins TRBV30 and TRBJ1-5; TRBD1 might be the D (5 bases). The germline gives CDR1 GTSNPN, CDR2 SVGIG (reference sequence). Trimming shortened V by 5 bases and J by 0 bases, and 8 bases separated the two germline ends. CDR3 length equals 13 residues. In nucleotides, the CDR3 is TGTGCCTGGTCAAGGGGTAGCAATCAGCCCCAGCATTTT. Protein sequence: CAWSRGSNQPQHF.

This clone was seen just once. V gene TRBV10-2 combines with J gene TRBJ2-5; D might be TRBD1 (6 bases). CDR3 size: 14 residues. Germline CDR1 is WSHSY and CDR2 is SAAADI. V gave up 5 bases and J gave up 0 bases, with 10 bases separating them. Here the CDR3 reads CASSFGQYQETQYF. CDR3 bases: TGCGCCAGCAGTTTCGGACAGTACCAAGAGACCCAGTACTTC.

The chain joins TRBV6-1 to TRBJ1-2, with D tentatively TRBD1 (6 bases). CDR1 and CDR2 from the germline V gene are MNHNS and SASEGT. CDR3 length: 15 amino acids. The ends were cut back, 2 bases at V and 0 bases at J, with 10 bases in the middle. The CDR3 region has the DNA TGTGCCAGCAGTGAAAGCGCAGGGGCTAACTATGGCTACACCTTC. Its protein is CASSESAGANYGYTF.

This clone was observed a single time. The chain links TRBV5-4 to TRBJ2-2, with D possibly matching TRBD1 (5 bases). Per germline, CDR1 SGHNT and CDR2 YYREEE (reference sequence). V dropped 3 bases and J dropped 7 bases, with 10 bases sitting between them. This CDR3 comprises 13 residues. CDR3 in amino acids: CASSSQGGGELFF. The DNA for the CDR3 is TGTGCCAGCAGCTCTCAGGGCGGCGGGGAGCTGTTTTTT.

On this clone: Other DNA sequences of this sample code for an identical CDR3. DNA for the CDR3: TGTGCCAGCAGCCAGGACAGCAATCAGCCCCAGCATTTT. Protein: CASSQDSNQPQHF. The chain recombines TRBV2 with TRBJ1-5, with D unresolved. Germline CDR1 reads SNHLY; CDR2 reads FYNNEI. The CDR3 length is 13 residues. V was clipped by 6 bases and J by 1 base, with 7 bases between them.

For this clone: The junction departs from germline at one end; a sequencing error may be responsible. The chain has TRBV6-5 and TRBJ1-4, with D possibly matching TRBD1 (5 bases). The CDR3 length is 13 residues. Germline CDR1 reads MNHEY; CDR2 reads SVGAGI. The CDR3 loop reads CASSYRSLEKLFF. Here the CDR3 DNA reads TGTGCTAGCAGTTACAGGTCGCTGGAAAAACTGTTTTTT.

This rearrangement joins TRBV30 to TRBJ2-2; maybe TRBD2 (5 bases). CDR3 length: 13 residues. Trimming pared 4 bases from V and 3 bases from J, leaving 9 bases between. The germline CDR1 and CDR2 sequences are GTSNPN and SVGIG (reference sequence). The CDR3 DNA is TGTGCCTGGACGAAACTAGACACCGGGGAGCTGTTTTTT. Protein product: CAWTKLDTGELFF.

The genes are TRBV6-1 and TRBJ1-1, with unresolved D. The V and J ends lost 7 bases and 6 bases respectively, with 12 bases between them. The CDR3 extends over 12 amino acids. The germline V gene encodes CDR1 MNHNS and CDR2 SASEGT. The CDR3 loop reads CASKRGLSEAFF. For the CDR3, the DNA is TGTGCCAGCAAGCGGGGATTATCTGAAGCTTTCTTT.

The DNA of the CDR3 is TGTGCCAGCTCACGAGACACCCAGAACACTGAAGCTTTCTTT. Translated: CASSRDTQNTEAFF. J is TRBJ1-1 and V is TRBV18; no definite D call. The V end was cut by 4 bases, the J end by 1 base, with 10 bases between. This CDR3 region has 14 residues. Germline assignment: CDR1 KGHSH and CDR2 LQKENI.

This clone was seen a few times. CDR3 protein: CASKGQGRAKNIQYF. Here the CDR3 DNA reads TGTGCCAGCAAAGGACAGGGGCGAGCCAAAAACATTCAGTACTTC. The chain employs TRBV28 and TRBJ2-4; 9 nucleotides align to TRBD1. The V gene end was trimmed by 7 bases and the J gene end by 0 bases; junction bases not matched to a gene: 4. Per the germline V gene, CDR1 is MDHEN and CDR2 is SYDVKM. This CDR3 has 15 amino acids.

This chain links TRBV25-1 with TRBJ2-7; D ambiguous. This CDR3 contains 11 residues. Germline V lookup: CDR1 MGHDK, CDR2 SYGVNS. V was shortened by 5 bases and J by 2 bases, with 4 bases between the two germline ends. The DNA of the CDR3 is TGTGCCAGCAGTCAAACCTACGAGCAGTACTTC. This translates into CASSQTYEQYF.

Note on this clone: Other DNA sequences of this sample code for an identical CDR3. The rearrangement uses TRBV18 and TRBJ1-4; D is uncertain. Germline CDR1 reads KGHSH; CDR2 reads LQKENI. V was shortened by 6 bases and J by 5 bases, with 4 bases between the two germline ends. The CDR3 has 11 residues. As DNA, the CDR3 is TGTGCCAGCTCTCCAAATGAAAAACTGTTTTTT. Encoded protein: CASSPNEKLFF.